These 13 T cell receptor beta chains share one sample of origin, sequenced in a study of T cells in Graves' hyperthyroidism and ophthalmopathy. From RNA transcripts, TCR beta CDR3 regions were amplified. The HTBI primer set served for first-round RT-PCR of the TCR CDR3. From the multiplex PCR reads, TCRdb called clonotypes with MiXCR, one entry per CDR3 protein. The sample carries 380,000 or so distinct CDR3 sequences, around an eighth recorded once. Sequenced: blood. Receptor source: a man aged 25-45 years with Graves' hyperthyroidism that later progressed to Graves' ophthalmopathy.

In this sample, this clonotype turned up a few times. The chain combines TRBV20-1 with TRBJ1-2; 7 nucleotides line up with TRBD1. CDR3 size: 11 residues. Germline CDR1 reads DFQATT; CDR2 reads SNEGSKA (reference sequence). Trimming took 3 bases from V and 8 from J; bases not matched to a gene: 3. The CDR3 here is CSARGQKGYTF. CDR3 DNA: TGCAGTGCTAGGGGACAGAAGGGCTACACCTTC.

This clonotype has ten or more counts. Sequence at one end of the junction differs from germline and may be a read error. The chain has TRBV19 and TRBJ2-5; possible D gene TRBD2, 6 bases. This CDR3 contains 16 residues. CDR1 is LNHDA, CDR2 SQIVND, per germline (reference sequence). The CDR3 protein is CASTIEPGTDVETQYF. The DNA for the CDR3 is TGTGCCAGTACTATAGAGCCAGGGACTGATGTGGAGACCCAGTACTTC.

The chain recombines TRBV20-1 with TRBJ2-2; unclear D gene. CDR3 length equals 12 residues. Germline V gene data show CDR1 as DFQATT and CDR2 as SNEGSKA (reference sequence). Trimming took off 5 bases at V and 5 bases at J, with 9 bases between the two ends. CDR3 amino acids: CSAPVPTGELFF. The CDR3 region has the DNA TGCAGTGCTCCTGTCCCAACCGGGGAGCTGTTTTTT.

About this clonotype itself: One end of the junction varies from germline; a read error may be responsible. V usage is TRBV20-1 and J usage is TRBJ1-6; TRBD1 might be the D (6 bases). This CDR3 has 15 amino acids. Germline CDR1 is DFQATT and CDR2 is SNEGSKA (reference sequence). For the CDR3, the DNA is TGCGGTGCTAGAAAGCCAGGGGCGGATGGATCACCCCTCCACTTT. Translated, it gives CGARKPGADGSPLHF.

The CDR3 bases are TGTGCCAGCAGTTTAAACAGGCTTAATGAAAAACTGTTTTTT. This gives the protein CASSLNRLNEKLFF. This chain links TRBV27 with TRBJ1-4; possibly TRBD1 for D (5 bases). V gave up 2 bases and J gave up 4 bases, with 8 bases separating them. CDR3 size: 14 residues. Germline V gives CDR1 MNHEY, CDR2 SMNVEV (reference sequence).

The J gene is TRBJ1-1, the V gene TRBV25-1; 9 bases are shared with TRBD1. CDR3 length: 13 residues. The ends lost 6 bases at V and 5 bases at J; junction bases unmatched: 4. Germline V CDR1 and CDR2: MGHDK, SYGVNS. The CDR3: CASRTGGRTEAFF. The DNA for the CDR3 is TGTGCCAGCAGAACAGGGGGCCGAACTGAAGCTTTCTTT.

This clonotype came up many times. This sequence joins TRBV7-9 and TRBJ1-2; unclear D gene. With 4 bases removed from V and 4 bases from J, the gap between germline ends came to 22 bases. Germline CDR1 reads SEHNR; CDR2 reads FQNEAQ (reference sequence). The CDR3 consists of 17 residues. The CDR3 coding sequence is TGTGCCAGCAGCTACCCCTTAATGAGGGCTCGGGGCTATGGCTACACCTTC. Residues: CASSYPLMRARGYGYTF.

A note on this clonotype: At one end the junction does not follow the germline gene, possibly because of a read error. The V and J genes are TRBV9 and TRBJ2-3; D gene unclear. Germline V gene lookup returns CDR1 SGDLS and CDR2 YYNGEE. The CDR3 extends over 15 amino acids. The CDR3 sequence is CASGVGQRITDTQYF. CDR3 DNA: TGTGCCAGCGGCGTAGGGCAGAGAATCACAGATACGCAGTATTTT.

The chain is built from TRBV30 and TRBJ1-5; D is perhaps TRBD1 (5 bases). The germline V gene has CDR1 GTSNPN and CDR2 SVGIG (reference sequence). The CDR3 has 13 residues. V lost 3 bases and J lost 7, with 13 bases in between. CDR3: CAWRSQGGQPQHF. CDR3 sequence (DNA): TGTGCCTGGAGGAGCCAGGGAGGCCAGCCCCAGCATTTT.

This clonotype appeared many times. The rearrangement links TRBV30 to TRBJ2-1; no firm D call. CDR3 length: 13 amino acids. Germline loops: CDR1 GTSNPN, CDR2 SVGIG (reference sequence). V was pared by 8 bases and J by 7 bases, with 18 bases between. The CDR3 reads CAAITRLGNEQFF. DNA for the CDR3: TGTGCCGCCATCACCCGACTGGGAAATGAGCAGTTCTTC. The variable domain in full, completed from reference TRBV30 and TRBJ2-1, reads SQTIHQWPATLVQPVGSPLSLECTVEGTSNPNLYWYRQAAGRGLQLLFYSVGIGQISSEVPQNLSASRPQDRQFILSSKKLLLSDSGFYLCAAITRLGNEQFFGPGTRLTVL.

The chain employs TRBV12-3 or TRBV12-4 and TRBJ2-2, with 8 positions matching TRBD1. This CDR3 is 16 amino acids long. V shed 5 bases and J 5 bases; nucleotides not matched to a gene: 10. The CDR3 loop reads CASSPWTGRNTGELFF. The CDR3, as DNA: TGTGCCAGCAGTCCCTGGACAGGGAGAAATACCGGGGAGCTGTTTTTT.

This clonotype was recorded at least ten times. CDR3: CASSPVQGAGELFF. DNA for the CDR3: TGTGCCAGCAGCCCCGTTCAGGGAGCCGGGGAGCTGTTTTTT. The chain combines TRBV7-2 with TRBJ2-2; tentatively, D is TRBD1 or TRBD2 (5 bases each). The CDR3 consists of 14 residues. The germline CDR1 and CDR2 sequences are SGHTA and FQGNSA. Trimming left V 5 bases short and J 6 bases short, with 13 bases between.

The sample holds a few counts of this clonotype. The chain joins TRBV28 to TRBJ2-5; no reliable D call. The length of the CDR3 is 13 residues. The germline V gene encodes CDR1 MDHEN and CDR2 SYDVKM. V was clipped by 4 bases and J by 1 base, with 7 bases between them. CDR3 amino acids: CASSSPVQETQYF. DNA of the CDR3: TGTGCCAGCAGTTCCCCGGTCCAAGAGACCCAGTACTTC.